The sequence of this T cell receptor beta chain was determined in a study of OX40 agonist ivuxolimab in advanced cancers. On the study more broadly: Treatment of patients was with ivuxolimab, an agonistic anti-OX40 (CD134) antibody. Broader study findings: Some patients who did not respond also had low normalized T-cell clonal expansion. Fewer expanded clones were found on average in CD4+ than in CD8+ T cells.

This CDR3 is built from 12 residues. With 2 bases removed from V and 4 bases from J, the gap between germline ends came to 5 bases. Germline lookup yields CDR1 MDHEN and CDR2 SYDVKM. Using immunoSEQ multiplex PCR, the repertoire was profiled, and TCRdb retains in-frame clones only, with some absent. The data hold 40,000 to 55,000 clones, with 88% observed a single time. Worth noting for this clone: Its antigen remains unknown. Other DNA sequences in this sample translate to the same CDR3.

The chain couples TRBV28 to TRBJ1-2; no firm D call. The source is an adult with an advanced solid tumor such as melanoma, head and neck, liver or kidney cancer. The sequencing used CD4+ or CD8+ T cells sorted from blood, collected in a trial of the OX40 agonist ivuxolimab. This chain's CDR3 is CASSLQSYGYTF. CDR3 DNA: TGTGCCAGCAGTTTACAAAGCTATGGCTACACCTTC.